The clone carrying this T cell receptor (beta chain) showed up just a few times. This sample stems from a study of sequential checkpoint blockade in melanoma. The data were produced by immunoSEQ multiplex PCR, yet TCRdb's version contains in-frame clones alone and is incomplete. The sample contains thousands of clones, about 26% of which appear only once. The treatment: randomized to nivolumab then ipilimumab (arm A) or the reverse (arm B). J was trimmed by 5 bases and V by 7 bases; bases with no gene match: 5. CDR3 length equals 13 residues. Germline-derived CDR1 and CDR2 are KGHSY and FQNENV. This rearrangement joins TRBV16 to TRBJ2-7; the match to TRBD2 covers 10 bases. The receptor comes from a human donor with melanoma. The input for sequencing was tumor tissue (inferred from file names), taken from a patient given nivolumab and ipilimumab in sequence. The CDR3: CASTRTSGNEQYF. The CDR3 bases are TGTGCCAGCACCCGGACTAGCGGTAACGAGCAGTACTTC.